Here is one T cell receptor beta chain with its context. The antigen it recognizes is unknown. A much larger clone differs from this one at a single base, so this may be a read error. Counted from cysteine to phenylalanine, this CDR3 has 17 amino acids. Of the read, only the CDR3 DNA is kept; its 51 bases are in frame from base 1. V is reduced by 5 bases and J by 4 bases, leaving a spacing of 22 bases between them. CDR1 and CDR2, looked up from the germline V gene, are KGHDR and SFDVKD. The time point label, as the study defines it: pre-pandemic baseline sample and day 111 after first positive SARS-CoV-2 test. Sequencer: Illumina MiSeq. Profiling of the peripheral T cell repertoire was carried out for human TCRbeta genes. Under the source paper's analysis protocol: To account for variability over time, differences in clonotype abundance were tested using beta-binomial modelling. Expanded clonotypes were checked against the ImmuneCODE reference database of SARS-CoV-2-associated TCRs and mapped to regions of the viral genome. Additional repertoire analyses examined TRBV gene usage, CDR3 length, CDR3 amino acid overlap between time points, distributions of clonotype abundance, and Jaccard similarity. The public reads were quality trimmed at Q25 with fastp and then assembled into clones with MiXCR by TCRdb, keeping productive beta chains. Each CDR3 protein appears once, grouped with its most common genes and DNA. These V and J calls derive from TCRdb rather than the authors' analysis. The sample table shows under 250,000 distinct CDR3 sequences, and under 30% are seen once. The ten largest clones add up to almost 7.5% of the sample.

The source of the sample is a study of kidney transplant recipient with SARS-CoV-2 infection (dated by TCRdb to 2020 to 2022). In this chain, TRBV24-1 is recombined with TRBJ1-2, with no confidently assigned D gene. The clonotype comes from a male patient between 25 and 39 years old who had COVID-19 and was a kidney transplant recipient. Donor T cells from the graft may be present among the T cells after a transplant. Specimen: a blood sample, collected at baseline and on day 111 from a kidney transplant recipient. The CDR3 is CATSGTISTRKAYGYTF. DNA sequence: TGTGCCACCAGTGGGACGATTAGTACCAGAAAGGCCTATGGCTACACCTTC.